This TCR beta chain was retrieved from a study of T-cell reconstitution after alpha-beta-depleted transplantation in children. Comment on this clonotype: The junction departs from germline at one end; a sequencing error may be responsible.

CDR1 is DFQATT and CDR2 is SNEGSKA in the germline V gene (reference sequence). This CDR3 comprises 15 residues. Unique molecular identifiers were used to barcode this TCRbeta library. TCRdb re-called the PCR reads through MiXCR, storing one row per CDR3 protein. The sample lists about 140,000 distinct CDR3 sequences; 8.8% were seen once. This sequence joins TRBV20-1 and TRBJ1-2; TRBD1 is a possible D gene (5 bases). The input for sequencing was PBMCs, mostly from graft donor cells, taken 180 days after TCRalphabeta/CD19-depleted stem cell transplant. This TCR derives from a female patient between 2 and 15 years old who had a stem cell transplant for congenital amegakaryocytic thrombocytopenia, so the T cells may come from the graft donor. The CDR3, as DNA: TGCGGTGCTAGGAGGGCAGGGATCTCCCCTGTTGGCTACACCTTC. Translating it yields CGARRAGISPVGYTF.